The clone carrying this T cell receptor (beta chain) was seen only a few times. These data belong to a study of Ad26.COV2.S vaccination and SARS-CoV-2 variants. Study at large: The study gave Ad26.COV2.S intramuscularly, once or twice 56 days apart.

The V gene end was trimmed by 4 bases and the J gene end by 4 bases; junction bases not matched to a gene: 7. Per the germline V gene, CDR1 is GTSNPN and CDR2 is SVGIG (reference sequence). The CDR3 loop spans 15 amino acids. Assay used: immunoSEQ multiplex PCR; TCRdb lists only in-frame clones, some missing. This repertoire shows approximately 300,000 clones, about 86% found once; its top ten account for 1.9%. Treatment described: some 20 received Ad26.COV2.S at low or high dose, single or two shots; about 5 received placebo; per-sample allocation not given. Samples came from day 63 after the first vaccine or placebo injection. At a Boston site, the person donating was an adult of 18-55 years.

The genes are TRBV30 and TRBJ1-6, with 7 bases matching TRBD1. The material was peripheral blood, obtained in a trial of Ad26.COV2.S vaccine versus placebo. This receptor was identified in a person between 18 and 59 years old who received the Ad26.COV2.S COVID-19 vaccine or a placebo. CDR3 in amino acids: CAWKGQRTYNSPLHF. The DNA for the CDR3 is TGTGCCTGGAAGGGACAGAGGACGTATAATTCACCCCTCCACTTT.